The source of this T cell receptor beta chain is a study of blood T cell repertoires in COVID-19. Study-level background: Sample material is recorded as cDNA or gDNA derived from T cells, B-cell-depleted T cells, or PBMCs.

Germline CDR1 reads SGHDT; CDR2 reads YYEEEE. This CDR3 is 16 amino acids long. Trimming cost V 3 bases and J 4 bases; bases outside gene matches: 11. TCRdb keeps only in-frame clones here, not all; method: immunoSEQ multiplex PCR. The repertoire holds roughly 92,000 clones, with approximately 88% as singletons. The sequenced material came from peripheral blood. The chain carries TRBV5-6 and TRBJ2-3, with 7 bases fitting TRBD1. The sequence was collected from a woman over 75 with active or convalescent COVID-19. CDR3 in amino acids: CASSSLGTVYSDTQYF. The CDR3 coding sequence is TGTGCCAGCAGCTCTTTAGGGACAGTTTATTCAGATACGCAGTATTTT.